Listed below are T cell receptor beta chains from one sample, sequenced in a study of blood T cell repertoires in COVID-19. Assay: immunoSEQ multiplex PCR; the TCRdb copy retains only in-frame clones and omits some. The repertoire includes about 130,000 clones, 75% to 90% of them detected once, and about a sixth sits in the top ten. Material for sequencing was PBMCs or T cells enriched from blood (not recorded which). These receptors were obtained from a man aged 30 to 39 who had recovered from COVID-19. The CDR3 runs from the conserved cysteine through the conserved F or W. Fields, in order: V gene, D gene, J gene, CDR3 DNA, CDR3 protein. The D gene is left open where the match is weak.

TRBV6-1	TRBD1	TRBJ2-2	TGTGCCAGCAGTGAATGGGACAGAAACACCGGGGAGCTGTTTTTT	CASSEWDRNTGELFF
TRBV7-2	TRBD2	TRBJ2-7	TGTGCCAGCAGTTCCGGACTAGCGGGGTTATACGAGCAGTACTTC	CASSSGLAGLYEQYF
TRBV19	TRBD2	TRBJ2-7	TGTGCCAGTAGTATCGGGGGGGCGAACGAGCAGTACTTC	CASSIGGANEQYF
TRBV24-1	TRBD1	TRBJ1-2	TGTGCCACCGCCCGGGACAGGGCTTCCACCGGTGGCTACACCTTC	CATARDRASTGGYTF
TRBV11-3	TRBD2	TRBJ2-1	TGTGCCAGCAGCAAGACTAGCGGGGGCTCCTACAATGAGCAGTTCTTC	CASSKTSGGSYNEQFF
TRBV3-1/TRBV3-2	-	TRBJ1-1	TGTGCCAGCAGCTCGGTTACTGGGGCGCTGGGCACTGAAGCTTTCTTT	CASSSVTGALGTEAFF
TRBV2	-	TRBJ1-1	TGTGCCAGCAGTGAGTCCCAGGCGGGGAACACTGAAGCTTTCTTT	CASSESQAGNTEAFF
TRBV24-1	TRBD1	TRBJ1-2	TGTGCCACCAGTGACTCTAGGGGGCAGGGACTTTATGGCTACACCTTC	CATSDSRGQGLYGYTF
TRBV11-2	-	TRBJ2-1	TGTGCCAGCAGCGGCACTAGGACCTCCTACAATGAGCAGTTCTTC	CASSGTRTSYNEQFF
TRBV30	-	TRBJ2-7	TGTGCCTGGAGTCCCACAGTAATGCCCTACGAGCAGTACTTC	CAWSPTVMPYEQYF
TRBV5-1	TRBD2	TRBJ2-7	TGCGCCAGCAGAGACGATGGACTAGCGGGAGATTACGAGCAGTACTTC	CASRDDGLAGDYEQYF
TRBV9	-	TRBJ1-5	TGTGCCAGCAGCGTATCAGGGCCCGGAGTAAGCAATCAGCCCCAGCATTTT	CASSVSGPGVSNQPQHF
TRBV5-6	TRBD2	TRBJ2-7	TGTGCCAGCAGCTTGGGGGCTAGCGGGAGGGCCTACGAGCAGTACTTC	CASSLGASGRAYEQYF
TRBV28	TRBD1	TRBJ1-2	TGTGCCAGCAACCTCGTACCGGGACAGGGAGCTGGCTACACCTTC	CASNLVPGQGAGYTF
TRBV7-2	-	TRBJ2-1	TGTGCCAGCAGCCTCGTAGACTGGTCCTACAATGAGCAGTTCTTC	CASSLVDWSYNEQFF
TRBV5-1	-	TRBJ1-2	TGCGCCAGCAGCTTAGGAGCTAACTATGGCTACACCTTC	CASSLGANYGYTF
TRBV5-1	-	TRBJ1-1	TGCGCCAGCAGCTACGCAGGGTGGCCTGAAGCTTTCTTT	CASSYAGWPEAFF
TRBV15	TRBD1	TRBJ2-3	TGTGCCACCAGCAGAGGTGACACTTCCGGGACAGGGGAAGATACGCAGTATTTT	CATSRGDTSGTGEDTQYF
TRBV19	-	TRBJ1-1	TGTGCCAGCACCCCCGGGGAGGGTTACTCTGAAGCTTTCTTT	CASTPGEGYSEAFF
TRBV4-1	TRBD2	TRBJ2-5	TGCGCCAGCAGCCAAGGACGACTAGCGGACCAAGAGACCCAGTACTTC	CASSQGRLADQETQYF
TRBV24-1	-	TRBJ2-3	TGTGCCACCAGTGACACAGGACGTACGCAGTATTTT	CATSDTGRTQYF
TRBV5-4	-	TRBJ1-6	TGTGCCAGCAGCTTCGGGGGGAGCTCCTATAATTCACCCCTCCACTTT	CASSFGGSSYNSPLHF
TRBV24-1	TRBD2	TRBJ2-1	TGTGCCACCAGTGACGTCCCGGGGGGGCAAGCGACCGGAGTGGATGAGCAGTTCTTC	CATSDVPGGQATGVDEQFF